One T cell receptor beta chain is described in this entry. The data derive from a study of T cells in Graves' hyperthyroidism and ophthalmopathy. The length of the CDR3 is 12 residues. The trim removed 6 bases at V and 8 bases at J, leaving 6 bases unmatched. Germline-derived CDR1 and CDR2 are MGHDK and SYGVNS. With a duration under 2 months, the hyperthyroidism was newly diagnosed in patients aged 18 to 65. Amplified TCR beta CDR3 regions came from RNA transcripts. The TCR CDR3 was amplified in a first-round RT-PCR using the HTBI primer set. MiXCR, run by TCRdb on the multiplex PCR reads, gives a single entry per CDR3 protein. The table records 550,000 to 800,000 distinct CDR3 sequences, approximately 15% of them present only once.

The chain recombines TRBV25-1 with TRBJ1-2, with 7 positions matching TRBD1. The source is a man over 45 with Graves' hyperthyroidism. Sequencing was carried out using blood. CDR3 in amino acids: CASRRQGGGYTF. DNA of the CDR3: TGTGCCAGCAGAAGACAGGGAGGAGGCTACACCTTC.